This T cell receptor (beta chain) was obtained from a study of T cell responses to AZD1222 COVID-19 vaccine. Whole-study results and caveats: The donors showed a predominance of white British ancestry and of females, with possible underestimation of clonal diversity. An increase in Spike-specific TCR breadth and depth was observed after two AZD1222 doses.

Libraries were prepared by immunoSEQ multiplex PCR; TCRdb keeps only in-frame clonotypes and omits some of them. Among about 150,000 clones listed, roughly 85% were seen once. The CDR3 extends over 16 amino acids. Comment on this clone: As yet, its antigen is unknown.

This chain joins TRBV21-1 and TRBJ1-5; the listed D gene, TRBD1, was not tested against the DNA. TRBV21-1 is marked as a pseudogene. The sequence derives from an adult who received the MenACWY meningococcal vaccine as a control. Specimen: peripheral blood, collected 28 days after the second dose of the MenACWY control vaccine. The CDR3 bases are TGTGCCAGCAAGAAGAGGACAGGGGGCTTCGGTCAGCCCCAGCATTTT. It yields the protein CASKKRTGGFGQPQHF.